This TCR beta chain was identified in a study of blood T cells in healthy people across ages. It was with a sample-barcoded 5' primer and a J-beta primer mix that a second PCR of roughly 7 to 12 cycles was run. TCRdb passed the 5' RACE reads through MiXCR, listing each CDR3 protein once. This sample carries more than 600,000 distinct CDR3 sequences, 20% to 25% of them seen once, and the ten largest clones take roughly a tenth. V was trimmed by 0 bases and J by 3 bases, leaving 9 bases between them. CDR3 length: 14 residues. Germline V gene data show CDR1 as SGHTA and CDR2 as FQGNSA. The sample was also linked to a second study, of T cells of mothers and their children. That publication notes: Related and unrelated pairs show similar shaping of TCR recombination output by thymic selection.

This chain uses TRBV7-2 with TRBJ2-7; possible D gene TRBD1, 6 bases. This receptor was taken from a boy aged 5 to 17 in good health. Sequencing input: blood. CDR3: CASSLALQGYEQYF. The DNA of the CDR3 is TGTGCCAGCAGCTTAGCGCTACAGGGCTACGAGCAGTACTTC.